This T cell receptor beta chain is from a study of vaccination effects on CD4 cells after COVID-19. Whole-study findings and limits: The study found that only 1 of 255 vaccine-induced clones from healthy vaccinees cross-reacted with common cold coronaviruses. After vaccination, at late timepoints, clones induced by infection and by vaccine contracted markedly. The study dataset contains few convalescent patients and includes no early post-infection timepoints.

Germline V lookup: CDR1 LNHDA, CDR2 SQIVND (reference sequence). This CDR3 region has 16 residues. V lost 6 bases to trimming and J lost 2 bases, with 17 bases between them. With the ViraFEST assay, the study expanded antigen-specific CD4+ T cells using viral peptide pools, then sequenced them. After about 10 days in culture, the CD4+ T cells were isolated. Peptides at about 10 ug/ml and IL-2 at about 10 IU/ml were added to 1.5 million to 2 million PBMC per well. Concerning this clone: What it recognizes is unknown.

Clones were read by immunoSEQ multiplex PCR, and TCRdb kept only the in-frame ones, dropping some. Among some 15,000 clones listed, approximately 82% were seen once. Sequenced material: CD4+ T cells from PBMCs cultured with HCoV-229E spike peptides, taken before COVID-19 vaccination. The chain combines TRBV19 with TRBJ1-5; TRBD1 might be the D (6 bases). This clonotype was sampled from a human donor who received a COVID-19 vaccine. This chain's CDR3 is CASREKGGLGNQPQHF. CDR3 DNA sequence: TGTGCCAGTAGGGAGAAAGGGGGTCTGGGCAATCAGCCCCAGCATTTT.